What follows is one T cell receptor beta chain and its context. Its antigen is as yet unknown. Generation of TCR beta cDNA was performed by 5'RACE template switching incorporating UMIs. TCRdb reprocessed the 5' RACE reads and stores each CDR3 protein as one record, lacking DNA. Its clone listing holds fewer than 400,000 distinct CDR3 sequences. The CDR3 loop spans 18 amino acids. CDR1 SEHNR and CDR2 FQNEAQ come from the germline V gene (reference sequence). The record originates from a study of T cells expressing NK-cell markers. Study background: Repertoires of TCR beta were obtained from T cells sorted as CD3+CD56+NKG2C+, CD3+CD56+NKG2C- and CD3+CD56-NKG2C+. One of eight sequenced donors was HCMV-seronegative; the other seven were seropositive.

Study-level results: Clarity on HCMV specificity was lacking for the expanded NKG2C+ T cell clones.

The chain couples TRBV7-9 to TRBJ2-3; TCRdb indicates TRBD1, and absent DNA this call remains unverified. The source is a woman aged 45 to 65 in good health. The specimen sequenced was blood T cells: a sorted CD56 or NKG2C T cell subset, CD4+ or CD8+ T cells, or bulk PBMC T cells (not recorded which). This CDR3 reads CASSWDLLRRGSTDTQYF.